This TCR beta chain was observed in a study of human T cells and chemical hapten exposure. TCRdb reprocessed the RACE reads via MiXCR and lists one record per CDR3 protein. The profile shows approximately 41,000 distinct CDR3 sequences, less than 9% of them singletons. Trimming at V came to 3 bases and at J to 6 bases, leaving 4 bases not matched to a gene. This CDR3 comprises 15 residues. Per the germline V gene, CDR1 is KGHSH and CDR2 is LQKENI. This clonotype has more than one count but fewer than ten. Time point reported: pre-sensitization, week 0. Sample treatment: therapeutic diphenylcyclopropenone sensitization with weekly scalp DPC.

The rearrangement links TRBV18 to TRBJ2-1; 11 nucleotides line up with TRBD2. The sequenced sample was whole blood, obtained in connection with sensitization to the hapten diphenylcyclopropenone (DPC). This TCR was sampled from a woman aged 50 to 65 with alopecia areata. Some clones in this sample may be carry-over from other donors' samples. In DNA, the CDR3 is TGTGCCAGCTCACCTGGGGGGACTAGCGGCAATGAGCAGTTCTTC. It codes for CASSPGGTSGNEQFF.